The 18 T cell receptor beta chains in this list originate from one sample, sequenced in a study of CD4+ T cells in melanoma. Profiled with immunoSEQ multiplex PCR; TCRdb holds only in-frame clones, not every one. This sample has about 50,000 clones, with approximately 92% found just once. The sample comprised peripheral blood. Receptor source: a human donor with melanoma.

V and J are TRBV11-3 and TRBJ2-3; TRBD2 aligns across 8 bases. V shed 5 bases, J shed 0 bases, and the junction held 4 bases outside the gene matches. The CDR3 has 15 amino acids. Germline assignment: CDR1 SGHNT and CDR2 YENEEA. CDR3 sequence (DNA): TGTGCCAGCAGCAGTAGCGGGGAGAGCACAGATACGCAGTATTTT. This gives the protein CASSSSGESTDTQYF. The whole variable domain, filled in from reference TRBV11-3 and TRBJ2-3, reads EAGVVQSPRYKIIEKKQPVAFWCNPISGHNTLYWYLQNLGQGPELLIRYENEEAVDDSQLPKDRFSAERLKGVDSTLKIQPAELGDSAVYLCASSSSGESTDTQYFGPGTRLTVL.

The chain recombines TRBV28 with TRBJ2-1, with D unresolved. Trimming removed 2 bases from V and 7 bases from J, with 9 bases in between. The CDR3 contains 13 residues. Germline values: CDR1 MDHEN, CDR2 SYDVKM. The CDR3 sequence is CASSLGNMNEQFF. The DNA of the CDR3 is TGTGCCAGCAGTTTAGGGAACATGAATGAGCAGTTCTTC.

The chain employs TRBV5-6 and TRBJ2-7, with a possible D match to TRBD2 (7 bases). The germline V and J ends were trimmed by 4 bases and 5 bases, with 13 bases remaining between them. The germline V gene has CDR1 SGHDT and CDR2 YYEEEE. The CDR3 has 13 amino acids. The chain's CDR3 is CASSKQGRDEQYF. CDR3 DNA sequence: TGTGCCAGCAGCAAGCAGGGGAGGGACGAGCAGTACTTC.

The chain employs TRBV9 and TRBJ2-3; D ambiguous. This CDR3 is 13 amino acids long. The germline CDR1 and CDR2 sequences are SGDLS and YYNGEE. V was trimmed by 0 bases and J by 4 bases, leaving 6 bases between them. CDR3 nucleotides: TGTGCCAGCAGCGTAGGAGACGCAGATACGCAGTATTTT. It translates to CASSVGDADTQYF.

The chain joins TRBV11-2 to TRBJ1-1; TRBD1 matches 10 bases. CDR1 and CDR2 (germline): SGHAT, FQNNGV. V was pared by 0 bases and J by 5 bases, with 0 bases of the junction left unmatched. The CDR3 covers 14 residues. CDR3 protein: CASSLEGQGTEAFF. The CDR3 nucleotides read TGTGCCAGCAGCTTAGAGGGACAGGGGACTGAAGCTTTCTTT.

This chain links TRBV2 with TRBJ2-1; D not certain. V shed 3 bases and J shed 0 bases, with 6 bases lying between them. The CDR3 has 14 amino acids. The germline V gene encodes CDR1 SNHLY and CDR2 FYNNEI. CDR3 nucleotides: TGTGCCAGCAGTGACGGTAGCTCCTACAATGAGCAGTTCTTC. This encodes CASSDGSSYNEQFF.

The chain combines TRBV1 with TRBJ2-1. TRBV1 is given as a pseudogene. The CDR3 contains 18 residues. The CDR3 spells CTSSQEPTQRHSYNEQFF. DNA of the CDR3: TGCACCAGCAGCCAAGAACCAACCCAACGGCATTCCTACAATGAGCAGTTCTTC.

This clone has a handful of counts. J is TRBJ1-5 and V is TRBV30; 11 bases align to TRBD1. V was clipped by 3 bases and J by 2 bases; unmatched bases: 3. CDR3 length equals 15 residues. Per germline, CDR1 GTSNPN and CDR2 SVGIG (reference sequence). CDR3 DNA sequence: TGTGCCTGGAGCGGACAGGGGGCAGGCAATCAGCCCCAGCATTTT. Its translation is CAWSGQGAGNQPQHF.

The rearrangement links TRBV9 to TRBJ1-4, with 11 bases that match TRBD1. The CDR3 loop spans 15 amino acids. Looked up from germline, CDR1 is SGDLS and CDR2 is YYNGEE. The junction had 3 bases not matched to a gene; V was cut back by 3 bases and J by 5 bases. The CDR3 region has the DNA TGTGCCAGCAGCGCCCGGGACAGGGGGAATGAAAAACTGTTTTTT. Translation: CASSARDRGNEKLFF. The variable domain in full, with the rest retrieved from reference TRBV9 and TRBJ1-4, is DSGVTQTPKHLITATGQRVTLRCSPRSGDLSVYWYQQSLDQGLQFLIQYYNGEERAKGNILERFSAQQFPDLHSELNLSSLELGDSALYFCASSARDRGNEKLFFGSGTQLSVL.

The CDR3 reads CASSPPYRGQNTEAFF. The CDR3, as DNA: TGTGCCAGCTCACCTCCCTACAGGGGGCAGAACACTGAAGCTTTCTTT. This chain joins TRBV18 and TRBJ1-1, with 9 positions matching TRBD1. The V segment lost 3 bases and the J segment 1 base; nucleotides outside the gene matches: 6. The CDR3 consists of 16 residues. The germline gives CDR1 KGHSH, CDR2 LQKENI. The full variable domain, completed using reference TRBV18 and TRBJ1-1, is NAGVMQNPRHLVRRRGQEARLRCSPMKGHSHVYWYRQLPEEGLKFMVYLQKENIIDESGMPKERFSAEFPKEGPSILRIQQVVRGDSAAYFCASSPPYRGQNTEAFFGQGTRLTVV.

CDR3 sequence (DNA): TGTGCCAGTACCCCCAAAGGCCGCGTTCGCACTGAAGCTTTCTTT. Encoded protein: CASTPKGRVRTEAFF. The chain combines TRBV19 with TRBJ1-1; D is ambiguous. This CDR3 has 15 residues. V was shortened by 7 bases and J by 4 bases, with 19 bases between the two germline ends. Germline loops: CDR1 LNHDA, CDR2 SQIVND (reference sequence).

The chain joins TRBV27 to TRBJ2-1; TRBD2 is a possible D gene (6 bases). V was cut by 5 bases and J by 0 bases, with 14 bases left in between. This CDR3 contains 16 residues. Germline CDR1 is MNHEY and CDR2 is SMNVEV (reference sequence). The CDR3 sequence: CASSVAATSSYNEQFF. The CDR3 nucleotides read TGTGCCAGCAGTGTAGCGGCAACGAGCTCCTACAATGAGCAGTTCTTC.

The chain employs TRBV4-1 and TRBJ2-1; TRBD1 or TRBD2 may be the D gene (5 bases each). Germline CDR1 reads MGHRA; CDR2 reads YSYEKL. V was cut by 5 bases and J by 4 bases, with 15 bases left in between. The CDR3 runs to 15 residues. CDR3 sequence: CASSRGRQFYNEQFF. The CDR3 coding sequence is TGCGCCAGCAGCAGGGGACGACAGTTTTACAATGAGCAGTTCTTC.

The V call is TRBV28, the J call TRBJ1-1; D perhaps matches TRBD1 (6 bases). Trimming removed 2 bases at V and 5 bases at J, with 21 bases between. The CDR3 covers 17 residues. Germline V gene sequence: CDR1 MDHEN, CDR2 SYDVKM. The chain's CDR3 is CASSLVTSGALMTEAFF. The DNA of the CDR3 is TGTGCCAGCAGTTTAGTTACGTCGGGGGCCCTGATGACTGAAGCTTTCTTT.

The J gene is TRBJ1-3, the V gene TRBV7-2; D is ambiguous. CDR3 size: 16 residues. CDR1 SGHTA and CDR2 FQGNSA come from the germline V gene. The V end lost 0 bases, the J end lost 0 bases, and 9 bases lay between the germline ends. CDR3 in DNA: TGTGCCAGCAGCTTAGCATGGGTGAACTCTGGAAACACCATATATTTT. This sequence encodes CASSLAWVNSGNTIYF.

The J gene is TRBJ2-2, the V gene TRBV5-1, with D tentatively TRBD1 (6 bases). This CDR3 is built from 16 residues. Between the trimmed V and J ends, which lost 4 bases and 4 bases, there was a span of 17 bases. Germline lookup yields CDR1 SGHRS and CDR2 YFSETQ. For the CDR3, the DNA is TGCGCCAGCAGCCCTAAAGGGGGTCCGGGCACCGGGGAGCTGTTTTTT. Amino acid sequence: CASSPKGGPGTGELFF.

The rearrangement uses TRBV19 and TRBJ1-5; no firm D call. The V end lost 6 bases, the J end lost 4 bases, and 7 bases lay between the germline ends. Germline V gene lookup returns CDR1 LNHDA and CDR2 SQIVND (reference sequence). There are 12 residues in the CDR3. The CDR3 DNA sequence: TGTGCCAGTAGATTTCAGAATCAGCCCCAGCATTTT. Encoded protein: CASRFQNQPQHF.

The chain carries TRBV7-2 and TRBJ1-1; no definite D call. V lost 4 bases and J 6 bases, leaving 15 bases between the germline ends. Germline V CDR1 and CDR2: SGHTA, FQGNSA. This CDR3 has 14 residues. The CDR3 sequence: CASSSSRARAEAFF. The CDR3 coding sequence is TGTGCCAGCAGCTCGTCACGGGCCCGGGCTGAAGCTTTCTTT.